This T cell receptor (beta chain) was obtained from a study of cytomegalovirus exposure and HLA in healthy donors. PCR involved 60 Vbeta and 13 Jbeta primers. The data were produced by immunoSEQ multiplex PCR, yet TCRdb's version contains in-frame clones alone and is incomplete. The repertoire holds approximately 190,000 clones, with 70% as singletons. Per germline, CDR1 DFQATT and CDR2 SNEGSKA (reference sequence). There are 11 residues in the CDR3. Study-wide results and limits: High sensitivity and specificity were reportedly achieved when the classifier diagnosed cytomegalovirus status. The only immune exposure information that was available was CMV serostatus.

Worth noting for this clone: Its antigen is currently unknown.

Sequenced: PBMCs. This clonotype was sampled from a middle-aged man in good health and CMV-seropositive. The chain carries TRBV20-1 and TRBJ1-2; D not certain. The CDR3 DNA follows: TGCGGCGGGTGGGCCGCGGGGGGCTACACCTTC. This codes for CGGWAAGGYTF.